The present TCR beta chain was sequenced within a study of blood T cell repertoires in COVID-19. The overall study: Donors in the United States, Italy and Spain gave samples during acute or convalescent COVID-19. PBMCs, B-cell-depleted T cells, or T cells provided the cDNA or gDNA that made up the material.

The table came from immunoSEQ multiplex PCR; TCRdb's copy has only in-frame clones and leaves some out. The sample includes some 320,000 clones, more than 85% of them seen just once. Living in about two dozen US areas, the participants were between 18 and 89 years of age. Within 2 weeks before study entry, exposed participants met a COVID-19 case. Sequenced input: PBMCs or T cells enriched from blood (not recorded which). The TCR was taken from a woman aged 25-40 years who had been exposed to COVID-19.

The CDR3 coding sequence is TGCGCCAGCAGCTTGGACCCGGTGAACACTGAAGCTTTCTTT. Translating it yields CASSLDPVNTEAFF. This chain links TRBV5-1 with TRBJ1-1; no clear D. Trimming took off 0 bases at V and 0 bases at J, with 6 bases between the two ends. The CDR3 loop spans 14 amino acids. Germline V gives CDR1 SGHRS, CDR2 YFSETQ.